This T cell receptor (beta chain) was profiled in a study of cytomegalovirus exposure and HLA in healthy donors. Study details: The approximately 120 validation repertoires and the approximately 630 first-cohort repertoires shared a platform, a later analysis reported.

V was trimmed by 5 bases and J by 3 bases, leaving 23 bases between them. This CDR3 has 18 amino acids. Germline-derived CDR1 and CDR2 are MDHEN and SYDVKM. TCRdb's table, derived via immunoSEQ multiplex PCR, lists solely in-frame clones and lacks some. This table holds 95,000 to 150,000 clones, approximately 94% found once. The clonotype originates from a woman between 18 and 30 years old in good health and CMV-seronegative. The chain couples TRBV28 to TRBJ1-5; possible D gene TRBD1, 5 bases. Material: PBMCs. The DNA for the CDR3 is TGTGCCAGCAGTCCCCTTCCTGCATCTGGGGGACTCAATCAGCCCCAGCATTTT. Encoded protein: CASSPLPASGGLNQPQHF.